Sequencing of this T cell receptor (beta chain) was carried out in a study of neurological immune-mediated disorders. Study background: For the approximately 35 multiple sclerosis patients, the disease was relapsing-remitting in about 30 and secondary progressive in 3.

By 5'RACE with 10-nucleotide random UMIs, the cDNA was made. A single record per CDR3 protein comes from TCRdb applying MiXCR to the 5' RACE reads. The table includes some 86,000 distinct CDR3 sequences, roughly 2.6% detected once. The unsorted libraries had their origin in 2 million PBMCs stored at -80 C. Study observations and caveats: The most TCR clonal expansion was seen in HTLV-1-associated myelopathy, whereas the least was seen in multiple sclerosis, below the level in healthy controls.

This clonotype was detected many times. The antigen remains undetermined. This sequence was found in a woman aged 25 to 39 with multiple sclerosis. Sequencing input: PBMCs.

The CDR3 loop is CSALYNPGNTEAFF. As DNA, the CDR3 is TGCAGTGCTTTATACAACCCGGGAAACACTGAAGCTTTCTTT. The chain has TRBV20-1 and TRBJ1-1; D gene ambiguous. CDR3 length equals 14 residues. Trimming removed 5 bases from V and 2 bases from J, with 15 bases in between. Germline lookup yields CDR1 DFQATT and CDR2 SNEGSKA (reference sequence).